These 29 T cell receptor beta chains came from one sample sequenced in a study of T cells of healthy individuals. TCRdb reprocessed the 5' RACE reads via MiXCR and lists one record per CDR3 protein. The data contain about 53,000 distinct CDR3 sequences, roughly 15% of them singletons. The receptors derive from a human donor in good health.

The table lists this clonotype with a few counts. CDR3 in amino acids: CASSFSTSGRLDEQYF. The CDR3, as DNA: TGTGCCAGCAGCTTCTCGACTAGCGGGAGGCTGGACGAGCAGTACTTC. The chain is built from TRBV7-9 and TRBJ2-7; 13 bases agree with TRBD2. The J segment lost 5 bases and the V segment lost 3 bases, leaving 7 bases of the junction unmatched. This CDR3 comprises 16 residues. The germline V gene has CDR1 SEHNR and CDR2 FQNEAQ (reference sequence).

The chain links TRBV7-9 to TRBJ1-2; possibly TRBD1 for D (6 bases). V lost 4 bases and J lost 1, with 13 bases in between. The CDR3 is 15 residues long. Per germline, CDR1 SEHNR and CDR2 FQNEAQ (reference sequence). The DNA of the CDR3 is TGTGCCAGCAGCTCGGGACAAGGCCTTAACTATGGCTACACCTTC. Protein product: CASSSGQGLNYGYTF.

This clonotype was found many times. The chain combines TRBV20-1 with TRBJ1-2; TRBD1 might be the D (5 bases). In germline, CDR1 is DFQATT, CDR2 SNEGSKA (reference sequence). CDR3 length equals 12 residues. V lost 3 bases and J 8 bases, leaving 13 bases between the germline ends. CDR3: CSARTRVGGYTF. The CDR3 nucleotides are TGCAGTGCTAGGACCAGGGTGGGCGGCTACACCTTC.

The genes are TRBV5-6 and TRBJ2-5, with 12 positions matching TRBD1. This CDR3 contains 15 residues. Looked up from germline, CDR1 is SGHDT and CDR2 is YYEEEE. Trimming took 6 bases from V and 5 from J; bases not matched to a gene: 8. The CDR3 coding sequence is TGTGCCAGCACCGCCGGGACAGGGGGCTATGAGACCCAGTACTTC. The encoded protein is CASTAGTGGYETQYF.

This clonotype was counted at least ten times. The rearrangement uses TRBV20-1 and TRBJ2-7, with 7 positions matching TRBD1. CDR3 length: 14 residues. CDR1 and CDR2 (germline): DFQATT, SNEGSKA (reference sequence). J was trimmed by 0 bases and V by 4 bases; bases with no gene match: 6. CDR3 in DNA: TGCAGTGCTATGGGACAGCTCTTCTCCTACGAGCAGTACTTC. Translated: CSAMGQLFSYEQYF.

The sample holds many counts of this clonotype. The V and J genes are TRBV19 and TRBJ2-5, with 7 nucleotides matching TRBD1. CDR1 is LNHDA, CDR2 SQIVND, per germline (reference sequence). Losses at the gene ends were 4 bases for V and 0 bases for J; bases not matched to a gene: 5. The CDR3 spans 15 residues. The DNA of the CDR3 is TGTGCCAGTAGTACCCCCGGGACAGACCAAGAGACCCAGTACTTC. Amino acids: CASSTPGTDQETQYF.

The J gene is TRBJ1-5, the V gene TRBV20-1; TRBD1 agrees at 8 bases. The V gene end was trimmed by 0 bases and the J gene end by 2 bases; junction bases not matched to a gene: 3. CDR3 length equals 15 residues. Germline lookup yields CDR1 DFQATT and CDR2 SNEGSKA (reference sequence). This CDR3 reads CSARDTGGGNQPQHF. The CDR3 DNA follows: TGCAGTGCTAGAGATACAGGGGGAGGCAATCAGCCCCAGCATTTT.

This clonotype was observed at least ten times. This chain joins TRBV12-3 or TRBV12-4 and TRBJ1-1; D is ambiguous. With 5 bases removed from V and 5 bases from J, the gap between germline ends came to 12 bases. This CDR3 is built from 13 residues. CDR3 sequence (DNA): TGTGCCAGCAGTCGAGCAGGCCGGACTGAAGCTTTCTTT. It translates to CASSRAGRTEAFF.

CDR3 coding DNA: TGCGCCAGCAGCGATATCAGCGGGGTCCGGTACGAGCAGTACTTC. It specifies CASSDISGVRYEQYF. The genes are TRBV5-1 and TRBJ2-7; 7 bases are a match to TRBD2. V shed 4 bases and J 4 bases; nucleotides not matched to a gene: 11. The CDR3 is 15 amino acids. Germline values: CDR1 SGHRS, CDR2 YFSETQ.

This clonotype has just a few counts. The chain employs TRBV6-1 and TRBJ2-4; TRBD2 might be the D (5 bases). The CDR3 has 13 amino acids. V gave up 6 bases and J gave up 0 bases, with 6 bases separating them. Per the germline V gene, CDR1 is MNHNS and CDR2 is SASEGT. Here the CDR3 reads CASREAAKNIQYF. DNA of the CDR3: TGTGCCAGCAGGGAGGCAGCCAAAAACATTCAGTACTTC.

The chain recombines TRBV2 with TRBJ2-7; D may be TRBD1 (5 bases). V was trimmed by 7 bases and J by 5 bases, leaving 12 bases between them. Germline assignment: CDR1 SNHLY and CDR2 FYNNEI. The CDR3 runs to 12 residues. CDR3 DNA sequence: TGTGCCAGCACCCTTATCAGGGACGAGCAGTACTTC. Encoded protein: CASTLIRDEQYF.

The J gene is TRBJ2-3, the V gene TRBV6-5, with 7 bases fitting TRBD1. The V gene's germline CDR1 is MNHEY and CDR2 SVGAGI. This CDR3 region has 14 residues. Trimming took 4 bases from V and 2 from J; bases not matched to a gene: 3. This chain's CDR3 is CASSFDRVTDTQYF. For the CDR3, the DNA is TGTGCCAGCAGTTTCGACAGGGTCACAGATACGCAGTATTTT.

V and J are TRBV14 and TRBJ2-7; D gene uncertain. Germline V gene sequence: CDR1 SGHDN, CDR2 FVKESK. Trimming left V 1 base short and J 6 bases short, with 10 bases between. This CDR3 contains 13 residues. The CDR3 protein is CASSQGTTSEQYF. CDR3 coding DNA: TGTGCCAGCAGCCAAGGAACCACCTCCGAGCAGTACTTC.

This clonotype was detected a few times. Here the CDR3 DNA reads TGTGCCAGCAGCCCTAAGTACGAGCAGTACTTC. Its translation: CASSPKYEQYF. V gene TRBV7-2 combines with J gene TRBJ2-7; D uncertain. V gave up 5 bases and J gave up 4 bases, with 6 bases separating them. The V gene's germline CDR1 is SGHTA and CDR2 FQGNSA. The length of the CDR3 is 11 residues.

In this sample, this clonotype turned up a few times. The J gene is TRBJ2-2, the V gene TRBV6-5; the match to TRBD1 covers 11 bases. V was clipped by 1 base and J by 5 bases; unmatched bases: 3. This CDR3 region has 16 residues. Germline-derived CDR1 and CDR2 are MNHEY and SVGAGI. CDR3 in amino acids: CASSYFGTGGTGELFF. The DNA of the CDR3 is TGTGCCAGCAGTTACTTTGGGACAGGGGGGACCGGGGAGCTGTTTTTT.

This clonotype was counted ten times or more. Here the CDR3 reads CAWSGVGGGNTEAFF. The CDR3 DNA is TGTGCCTGGAGCGGGGTTGGGGGAGGCAACACTGAAGCTTTCTTT. The V and J genes are TRBV30 and TRBJ1-1; TRBD1 is a possible D gene (5 bases). V gave up 3 bases and J gave up 2 bases, with 16 bases separating them. The germline V gene encodes CDR1 GTSNPN and CDR2 SVGIG (reference sequence). The CDR3 totals 15 residues. The entire variable domain, with the rest obtained from reference TRBV30 and TRBJ1-1, is as follows: SQTIHQWPATLVQPVGSPLSLECTVEGTSNPNLYWYRQAAGRGLQLLFYSVGIGQISSEVPQNLSASRPQDRQFILSSKKLLLSDSGFYLCAWSGVGGGNTEAFFGQGTRLTVV.

This clonotype was recorded a few times. This chain links TRBV5-1 with TRBJ1-2; D unclear. Germline V lookup: CDR1 SGHRS, CDR2 YFSETQ. V lost 0 bases and J 10 bases, leaving 13 bases between the germline ends. CDR3 length: 13 amino acids. The CDR3 sequence is CASSLAGIVDYTF. CDR3 coding DNA: TGCGCCAGCAGCTTGGCGGGTATCGTCGACTACACCTTC. The whole variable domain, remainder taken from reference TRBV5-1 and TRBJ1-2, is KAGVTQTPRYLIKTRGQQVTLSCSPISGHRSVSWYQQTPGQGLQFLFEYFSETQRNKGNFPGRFSGRQFSNSRSEMNVSTLELGDSALYLCASSLAGIVDYTFGSGTRLTVV.

Many counts were recorded for this clonotype. The V gene is TRBV25-1, the J gene TRBJ2-5; 10 positions match TRBD2. This CDR3 contains 15 residues. CDR1 and CDR2 from the germline V gene are MGHDK and SYGVNS. Trimming cost V 0 bases and J 5 bases; bases outside gene matches: 3. The CDR3 loop reads CASSEYMGLAETQYF. CDR3 in DNA: TGTGCCAGCAGTGAATATATGGGACTAGCGGAGACCCAGTACTTC.

The chain links TRBV7-8 to TRBJ2-7, with 7 nucleotides matching TRBD2. CDR1 and CDR2 from the germline V gene are SGHVS and FQNEAQ. The CDR3 extends over 14 amino acids. Trimming removed 5 bases from V and 6 bases from J; junction bases left unmatched: 10. As DNA, the CDR3 is TGTGCCAGCAGCCCCCTAGCGGCAACGGGCGAGCAGTACTTC. Its translation: CASSPLAATGEQYF.

In its sample, this clonotype was seen many times. The CDR3 loop is CASSSLDWGGELFF. The CDR3 DNA reads as TGTGCCAGCAGCTCTCTCGACTGGGGCGGGGAGCTGTTTTTT. The chain uses TRBV7-2 and TRBJ2-2; D unresolved. The V end lost 4 bases, the J end lost 7 bases, and 13 bases lay between the germline ends. The CDR3 covers 14 residues. Germline-derived CDR1 and CDR2 are SGHTA and FQGNSA.

The rearrangement uses TRBV2 and TRBJ2-3, with 11 bases lining up with TRBD2. The length of the CDR3 is 18 residues. From germline, CDR1 is SNHLY and CDR2 FYNNEI. The V and J ends lost 5 bases and 2 bases, in that order; junction bases with no gene match: 12. CDR3 nucleotides: TGTGCCAGCAGTTCTAGCGGGGGGTTCTCACCCTCCACAGATACGCAGTATTTT. Its protein is CASSSSGGFSPSTDTQYF. Full variable domain (missing parts from reference TRBV2 and TRBJ2-3): EPEVTQTPSHQVTQMGQEVILRCVPISNHLYFYWYRQILGQKVEFLVSFYNNEISEKSEIFDDQFSVERPDGSNFTLKIRSTKLEDSAMYFCASSSSGGFSPSTDTQYFGPGTRLTVL.

A word on this clonotype: One end of the junction varies from germline; a read error may be responsible. The rearrangement uses TRBV7-2 and TRBJ2-3; tentatively, D is TRBD2 (5 bases). The CDR3 has 14 residues. Per the germline V gene, CDR1 is SGHTA and CDR2 is FQGNSA. This CDR3 reads CDSSPFPSSDTQYF. The CDR3 DNA reads as TGTGACAGCAGCCCCTTTCCTAGCAGCGATACGCAGTATTTT.

The V and J genes are TRBV7-9 and TRBJ2-1; 11 positions match TRBD2. CDR1 is SEHNR and CDR2 is FQNEAQ in the germline V gene (reference sequence). V was pared by 3 bases and J by 9 bases, with 4 bases of the junction left unmatched. This CDR3 is built from 14 residues. CDR3 coding DNA: TGTGCCAGCAGCTTTATCGGACTAGCGGGTGAGCAGTTCTTC. It specifies CASSFIGLAGEQFF. Looking up the rest from reference TRBV7-9 and TRBJ2-1 gives the full variable domain: DTGVSQNPRHKITKRGQNVTFRCDPISEHNRLYWYRQTLGQGPEFLTYFQNEAQLEKSRLLSDRFSAERPKGSFSTLEIQRTEQGDSAMYLCASSFIGLAGEQFFGPGTRLTVL.

This clonotype was observed a handful of times. V usage is TRBV19 and J usage is TRBJ1-2, with 7 bases matching TRBD1. The CDR3 has 14 residues. Germline-derived CDR1 and CDR2 are LNHDA and SQIVND (reference sequence). The V segment lost 1 base and the J segment 8 bases; nucleotides outside the gene matches: 7. The CDR3 is CASSIAQTGAGYTF. The CDR3 region has the DNA TGTGCCAGTAGTATAGCCCAAACAGGGGCCGGCTACACCTTC.

This clonotype was seen at least ten times. The chain has TRBV19 and TRBJ2-7, with 7 bases fitting TRBD1. Germline loops: CDR1 LNHDA, CDR2 SQIVND (reference sequence). The CDR3 consists of 14 residues. V trimming: 7 bases; J trimming: 9 bases; junction bases outside the gene matches: 15. As DNA, the CDR3 is TGTGCCAGTAATACCCCGGGACAGATCCCCGGGCAGTACTTC. It encodes CASNTPGQIPGQYF.

This clonotype was seen at least ten times. This chain connects TRBV13 to TRBJ2-7; unclear D gene. Germline lookup yields CDR1 PRHDT and CDR2 FYEKMQ (reference sequence). This CDR3 has 14 residues. V was pared by 5 bases and J by 1 base, with 12 bases between. The CDR3: CASSARWASYEQYF. The CDR3 DNA follows: TGTGCCAGCAGCGCTAGATGGGCGTCCTACGAGCAGTACTTC.

V gene TRBV5-1 combines with J gene TRBJ2-1, with 9 positions matching TRBD2. This CDR3 has 17 amino acids. V was pared by 1 base and J by 0 bases, with 5 bases of the junction left unmatched. The germline CDR1 and CDR2 sequences are SGHRS and YFSETQ. CDR3: CASSLSSSGNSYNEQFF. The CDR3 nucleotides read TGCGCCAGCAGCTTGTCGTCTAGCGGGAACTCCTACAATGAGCAGTTCTTC.

V gene TRBV20-1 combines with J gene TRBJ1-5; 7 bases line up with TRBD1. Germline V CDR1 and CDR2: DFQATT, SNEGSKA (reference sequence). Trimming at V came to 1 base and at J to 5 bases, leaving 2 bases not matched to a gene. The CDR3 consists of 13 residues. The CDR3 DNA reads TGCAGTGCTAGAGGGACAGGAGATCAGCCCCAGCATTTT. Its translation is CSARGTGDQPQHF.

A few counts support this clonotype. V is TRBV19 and J is TRBJ2-6, with D perhaps TRBD1 (6 bases). The CDR3 sequence is 15 residues long. Trimming cost V 7 bases and J 0 bases, with 10 bases left between them. The germline gives CDR1 LNHDA, CDR2 SQIVND (reference sequence). CDR3 nucleotides: TGTGCCAGTAAGGACAGCACCTCTGGGGCCAACGTCCTGACTTTC. Protein product: CASKDSTSGANVLTF.